This TCR beta chain was identified in a study of blood T cell repertoires in COVID-19. Overall study context: The study counted Cohort 3 donors as recovered given two negative PCRs, clearance, or symptom resolution.

Methods used by the authors: Reference gene primer amplification gave estimated nucleated cell counts. Some clones are missing from TCRdb's copy, which holds only in-frame ones; the method was immunoSEQ multiplex PCR. The V and J calls and the clone size are those of that table, but D and trimming were determined from the DNA. Found here are some 200,000 clones, approximately 87% of them singletons; the top ten hold approximately 3.3%. Germline CDR1 and CDR2: MNHEY and SVGEGT. Trimming pared 2 bases from V and 7 bases from J, leaving 12 bases between. The CDR3 extends over 13 amino acids. This study enrolled people aged about 18 to 100 from under 25 US geographic areas. Self-reported history from a screening survey and questionnaire set each donor's cohort.

The sequenced sample consisted of PBMCs or T cells enriched from blood (not recorded which). V usage is TRBV6-2 or TRBV6-3 and J usage is TRBJ2-7, with a tentative D call TRBD1 (6 bases). The origin of this receptor is a woman in her 50s in a cohort exposed to, infected with or recovered from COVID-19 (not recorded which). In DNA form, the CDR3 reads TGTGCCAGCAGTTACAACACAGGGACAGAGCAGTACTTC. It yields the protein CASSYNTGTEQYF.